This TCR beta chain was recorded in a study of cytomegalovirus exposure and HLA in healthy donors. Study-level findings and limits: Some segments of the V type, notably TRBV6-2 and TRBV6-3, were excluded as indistinguishable. High specificity and sensitivity for cytomegalovirus status were reported for the classifier.

As regards this clone: Its target is not known.

Amplification used 60 Vbeta primers and 13 Jbeta primers. The data were produced by immunoSEQ multiplex PCR, yet TCRdb's version contains in-frame clones alone and is incomplete. The data show 150,000 to 200,000 clones, approximately 80% seen once. The germline V gene encodes CDR1 SGHVS and CDR2 FNYEAQ. The CDR3 totals 14 residues. Trimming removed 5 bases from V and 3 bases from J; junction bases left unmatched: 2. Those who donated were healthy bone marrow donors. This TCR was recovered from a woman in her 30s in good health and CMV-seropositive. Sequencing was done on a sample of PBMCs. The chain joins TRBV7-6 to TRBJ2-2; 8 bases are shared with TRBD1. The DNA for the CDR3 is TGTGCCAGCAGCAGGACAGGGCACACCGGGGAGCTGTTTTTT. Its protein product is CASSRTGHTGELFF.